The 22 T cell receptor beta chains reported below all come from one sample, sequenced in a study of T cell responses to AZD1222 COVID-19 vaccine. Libraries were prepared by immunoSEQ multiplex PCR; TCRdb keeps only in-frame clonotypes and omits some of them. The sample lists around 140,000 clones; roughly nine tenths were seen once. The source material was peripheral blood, sampled on day 0 of AZD1222 vaccination. The receptors come from an adult in good health.

CDR3 sequence: CSASILAGGPVHEQYF. The CDR3 region has the DNA TGCAGTGCTAGTATACTTGCGGGAGGGCCAGTCCACGAGCAGTACTTC. The rearrangement links TRBV20-1 to TRBJ2-7; 9 bases match TRBD2. J gave up 5 bases and V 3 bases, and 14 bases lay outside the gene matches. CDR1 DFQATT and CDR2 SNEGSKA come from the germline V gene (reference sequence). This CDR3 is 16 amino acids long.

The chain links TRBV9 to TRBJ1-2; D remains unclear. Trimming removed 5 bases from V and 4 bases from J, with 15 bases in between. Germline V gives CDR1 SGDLS, CDR2 YYNGEE. CDR3 size: 14 residues. The CDR3 region is CASRAPGGPYGYTF. CDR3 nucleotides: TGTGCCAGCAGGGCTCCCGGCGGACCCTATGGCTACACCTTC.

This clone was observed a handful of times. The chain couples TRBV7-2 to TRBJ2-3; D gene uncertain. CDR3 length equals 16 residues. Trimming removed 5 bases from V and 0 bases from J, with 15 bases in between. CDR1 and CDR2 (germline): SGHTA, FQGNSA. CDR3 sequence reads: CASSPPGSRSTDTQYF. The DNA for the CDR3 is TGTGCCAGCAGCCCCCCGGGCAGCCGTAGCACAGATACGCAGTATTTT.

The rearrangement joins TRBV27 to TRBJ1-2; 9 bases fit TRBD1. There are 13 residues in the CDR3. Germline CDR1 and CDR2: MNHEY and SMNVEV (reference sequence). V was pared by 4 bases and J by 6 bases, with 3 bases of the junction left unmatched. CDR3 nucleotides: TGTGCCAGCAGTTCCTACAGGGGGCATGGCTACACCTTC. This sequence encodes CASSSYRGHGYTF.

The chain combines TRBV27 with TRBJ2-3; 13 bases agree with TRBD2. From germline, CDR1 is MNHEY and CDR2 SMNVEV (reference sequence). With 6 bases clipped from V and 6 bases from J, the junction kept 12 bases outside the gene matches. The CDR3 extends over 17 amino acids. Here the CDR3 DNA reads TGTGCCAGCAGAACCCTGACTAGCGGGAGGAGTCGGGATACGCAGTATTTT. Its translation: CASRTLTSGRSRDTQYF.

This clone was found once. The J gene is TRBJ1-2, the V gene TRBV12-3 or TRBV12-4; D not certain. V shed 6 bases and J shed 1 base, with 6 bases lying between them. The CDR3 length is 12 residues. The CDR3 DNA follows: TGTGCCAGCAGCGAGGGTAACTATGGCTACACCTTC. This sequence encodes CASSEGNYGYTF.

The table lists this clone with a count of one. This rearrangement joins TRBV5-1 to TRBJ2-1; D call uncertain. Germline V gives CDR1 SGHRS, CDR2 YFSETQ. Trimming pared 1 base from V and 4 bases from J, leaving 12 bases between. The CDR3 runs to 15 residues. DNA for the CDR3: TGCGCCAGCAGCTTGAGTCTCGGGTATTACAATGAGCAGTTCTTC. It translates to CASSLSLGYYNEQFF.

V and J are TRBV11-2 and TRBJ2-7, with D perhaps matching TRBD2 (6 bases). The CDR3 sequence is 14 residues long. Trimming removed 2 bases from V and 6 bases from J, with 14 bases in between. Germline lookup yields CDR1 SGHAT and CDR2 FQNNGV. The CDR3 nucleotides read TGTGCCAGCAGCTTATCCCCGGGACTCGGCGAGCAGTACTTC. It is translated as CASSLSPGLGEQYF.

The chain couples TRBV4-1 to TRBJ1-6; D gene uncertain. V was clipped by 0 bases and J by 8 bases, with 5 bases between them. The CDR3 extends over 13 amino acids. Germline V CDR1 and CDR2: MGHRA, YSYEKL. CDR3 nucleotides: TGCGCCAGCAGCCAAGAAAGAGATTCACCCCTCCACTTT. Protein: CASSQERDSPLHF.

J is TRBJ1-6 and V is TRBV5-1; 7 bases align to TRBD1. This CDR3 region has 15 residues. J was trimmed by 6 bases and V by 4 bases; bases with no gene match: 7. Germline-derived CDR1 and CDR2 are SGHRS and YFSETQ. For the CDR3, the DNA is TGCGCCAGCAGCCCCGCCGGGACAGTTAATTCACCCCTCCACTTT. Protein sequence: CASSPAGTVNSPLHF.

This rearrangement joins TRBV6-2 or TRBV6-3 to TRBJ2-7; 9 bases agree with TRBD2. Germline CDR1 and CDR2: MNHEY and SVGEGT. V lost 6 bases, J lost 0 bases, and 9 bases stayed unmatched. The CDR3 is made up of 16 amino acids. CDR3 loop: CASSPLATSGSYEQYF. CDR3 nucleotide sequence: TGTGCCAGCAGCCCCCTCGCGACTAGCGGCTCCTACGAGCAGTACTTC.

This chain links TRBV7-9 with TRBJ1-2; no firm D call. V lost 5 bases to trimming and J lost 3 bases, with 10 bases between them. The CDR3 has 13 residues. Germline CDR1 SEHNR, CDR2 FQNEAQ (reference sequence). In nucleotides, the CDR3 is TGTGCCAGCAGCCCTGTTGGTGACTATGGCTACACCTTC. It is translated as CASSPVGDYGYTF.

The gene calls are TRBV11-2 and TRBJ2-7; TRBD2 might be the D (6 bases). CDR1 is SGHAT, CDR2 FQNNGV, per germline. The CDR3 runs 15 residues. Between the trimmed V and J ends, which lost 3 bases and 1 base, there was a span of 13 bases. CDR3 loop: CASSLGPGTSYEQYF. The CDR3 DNA is TGTGCCAGCAGCTTGGGCCCAGGGACTTCCTACGAGCAGTACTTC.

In its sample, this clone was seen once. The rearrangement joins TRBV19 to TRBJ1-1; a weak D match, TRBD1 (6 bases). From germline, CDR1 is LNHDA and CDR2 SQIVND (reference sequence). Trimming left V 4 bases short and J 0 bases short, with 21 bases between. The CDR3 length is 18 residues. The CDR3 loop reads CASSSRGAYEPMNTEAFF. CDR3 DNA sequence: TGTGCCAGTAGTAGTAGGGGGGCGTACGAGCCGATGAACACTGAAGCTTTCTTT.

About this clone: One end of the junction fails to match germline, which may point to a read error. The V and J genes are TRBV11-1 and TRBJ2-4, with 9 bases that match TRBD2. CDR1 and CDR2 from the germline V gene are SGHAT and FQDESV (reference sequence). The length of the CDR3 is 15 residues. CDR3 sequence: CASSLAGLAKNIQYF. CDR3 nucleotides: TGTGCCAGCAGCCTAGCGGGATTAGCCAAAAACATTCAGTACTTC.

This clone was counted once. The chain employs TRBV9 and TRBJ2-3, with a possible D match to TRBD1 (6 bases). The V end lost 4 bases, the J end lost 1 base, and 10 bases lay between the germline ends. Looked up from germline, CDR1 is SGDLS and CDR2 is YYNGEE. This CDR3 comprises 14 residues. The CDR3 DNA reads TGTGCCAGCAGCCCCTGGACAGGCACAGATACGCAGTATTTT. Translated: CASSPWTGTDTQYF. Filled out from reference TRBV9 and TRBJ2-3, the complete variable domain reads DSGVTQTPKHLITATGQRVTLRCSPRSGDLSVYWYQQSLDQGLQFLIQYYNGEERAKGNILERFSAQQFPDLHSELNLSSLELGDSALYFCASSPWTGTDTQYFGPGTRLTVL.

Note on this clone: This same CDR3 is encoded by further DNA sequences in the sample. This chain connects TRBV2 to TRBJ1-1; D is perhaps TRBD1 (5 bases). The germline V gene has CDR1 SNHLY and CDR2 FYNNEI. The V and J ends lost 2 bases and 1 base respectively, with 5 bases between them. The CDR3 consists of 13 residues. This CDR3 reads CASSEQGNTEAFF. CDR3 DNA sequence: TGTGCCAGCAGTGAACAGGGGAACACTGAAGCTTTCTTT.

J is TRBJ1-1 and V is TRBV3-1 (or the pseudogene TRBV3-2); D is unclear. V lost 0 bases and J 10 bases, leaving 12 bases between the germline ends. The CDR3 contains 13 residues. Germline-derived CDR1 and CDR2 are LGHDT and YNNKEL (reference sequence). This CDR3 reads CASSQDSRGRAFF. In DNA, the CDR3 is TGTGCCAGCAGCCAAGACAGCCGAGGACGAGCTTTCTTT.

The chain carries TRBV5-4 and TRBJ2-5; D perhaps matches TRBD2 (6 bases). Germline CDR1 is SGHNT and CDR2 is YYREEE (reference sequence). Trimming removed 4 bases from V and 5 bases from J, with 18 bases in between. The CDR3 length is 15 residues. CDR3 DNA: TGTGCCAGCAGCCCTAAGATGGGGGGAGATGAGACCCAGTACTTC. It is translated as CASSPKMGGDETQYF.

The chain joins TRBV20-1 to TRBJ2-7; possible D gene TRBD1, 5 bases. The length of the CDR3 is 11 residues. Germline assignment: CDR1 DFQATT and CDR2 SNEGSKA (reference sequence). Trimming took 3 bases from V and 9 from J, leaving 12 bases between them. The CDR3 DNA sequence: TGCAGTGCTAGGGTAAGGGGCGGGCAGTACTTC. It translates to CSARVRGGQYF.

The V call is TRBV13, the J call TRBJ1-1, with D unclear. V dropped 5 bases and J dropped 3 bases, with 13 bases sitting between them. This CDR3 has 14 amino acids. CDR1 is PRHDT, CDR2 FYEKMQ, per germline (reference sequence). In nucleotides, the CDR3 is TGTGCCAGCAGCGGCAGTGAGGCATACACTGAAGCTTTCTTT. Protein product: CASSGSEAYTEAFF.

The chain links TRBV5-4 to TRBJ2-2; no clear D. V was clipped by 0 bases and J by 6 bases, with 9 bases between them. The length of the CDR3 is 14 residues. Germline V CDR1 and CDR2: SGHNT, YYREEE (reference sequence). The CDR3 bases are TGTGCCAGCAGCTTGGACTACTCGGCCGGGGAGCTGTTTTTT. The encoded protein is CASSLDYSAGELFF.